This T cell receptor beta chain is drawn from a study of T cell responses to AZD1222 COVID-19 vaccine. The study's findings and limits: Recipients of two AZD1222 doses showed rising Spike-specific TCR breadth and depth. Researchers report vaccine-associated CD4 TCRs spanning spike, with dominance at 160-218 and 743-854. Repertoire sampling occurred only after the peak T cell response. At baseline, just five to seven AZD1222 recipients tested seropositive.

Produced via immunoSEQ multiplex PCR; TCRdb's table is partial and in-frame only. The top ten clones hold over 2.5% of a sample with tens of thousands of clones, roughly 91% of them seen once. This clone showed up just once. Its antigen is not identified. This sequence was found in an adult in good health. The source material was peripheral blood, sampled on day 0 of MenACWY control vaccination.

The chain's CDR3 is CASSASSSYNEQFF. The CDR3 bases are TGTGCCAGCAGCGCCTCGAGCTCCTACAATGAGCAGTTCTTC. The chain uses TRBV5-4 and TRBJ2-1; D gene ambiguous. The V gene's germline CDR1 is SGHNT and CDR2 YYREEE (reference sequence). Trimming took off 4 bases at V and 0 bases at J, with 8 bases between the two ends. The CDR3 loop spans 14 amino acids.